These 27 T cell receptor beta chains originate from one sample sequenced in a study of tumor and adjacent non-tumor tissue in lung cancer. Three rounds of nested PCR, following a modified ARM-PCR protocol, produced the TCRbeta library. TCRdb used MiXCR to reprocess the multiplex PCR reads, holding one entry per CDR3 protein. Here the sample spans more than 45,000 distinct CDR3 sequences, 55% to 65% being singletons. The template was RNA from unsorted bulk tissue. Distant lung tissue was collected more than 3 cm away from the tumor edge. Sequencing input: distant non-tumor lung tissue. The receptor set was obtained from a woman in her seventies with non-small cell lung cancer.

This chain links TRBV5-1 with TRBJ1-2; perhaps TRBD1 as D (6 bases). The V end lost 5 bases, the J end lost 11 bases, and 22 bases lay between the germline ends. CDR3 length equals 14 residues. The germline gives CDR1 SGHRS, CDR2 YFSETQ. CDR3 DNA sequence: TGCGCCAGCAGTCCTAGAGGGACATCGGATGCTTACACCTTC. Protein product: CASSPRGTSDAYTF. The complete variable domain, with remaining parts taken from reference TRBV5-1 and TRBJ1-2, reads KAGVTQTPRYLIKTRGQQVTLSCSPISGHRSVSWYQQTPGQGLQFLFEYFSETQRNKGNFPGRFSGRQFSNSRSEMNVSTLELGDSALYLCASSPRGTSDAYTFGSGTRLTVV.

Concerning this clonotype: At one end the junction does not follow the germline gene, possibly because of a read error. The J gene is TRBJ2-3, the V gene TRBV29-1, with 11 nucleotides matching TRBD2. The CDR3 sequence is 16 residues long. Looked up from germline, CDR1 is SQVTM and CDR2 is ANQGSEA. Written as DNA, the CDR3 is TGCGGCGTACAGGGACTAGCGGACCCCATGATAGATACGCAGTATTTT. This gives the protein CGVQGLADPMIDTQYF.

As to this clonotype: With a much larger clone just one base away, this may be a read error. The chain links TRBV28 to TRBJ2-7; D unclear. This CDR3 is 11 amino acids long. The germline V and J ends were trimmed by 10 bases and 1 base, with 8 bases remaining between them. Germline V gene lookup returns CDR1 MDHEN and CDR2 SYDVKM. The CDR3 DNA sequence: TGTGCCAACACTCATTCCTACGAGCAGTACTTC. Translated: CANTHSYEQYF.

To note about this clonotype: The junction departs from germline at one end; a sequencing error may be responsible. The rearrangement links TRBV14 to TRBJ2-7, with 9 bases lining up with TRBD2. Germline CDR1 reads SGHDN; CDR2 reads FVKESK. The CDR3 is made up of 17 amino acids. The CDR3 DNA reads as TGTGCCAGCGGCCAAATCGAAGCGGGAGGCCTGCCCTACGAGCAGTACTTC. It specifies CASGQIEAGGLPYEQYF.

V is TRBV4-2 and J is TRBJ2-1, with D possibly matching TRBD1 (5 bases). The V end lost 0 bases, the J end lost 4 bases, and 19 bases lay between the germline ends. Per germline, CDR1 LGHNA and CDR2 YNFKEQ. The CDR3 runs 18 residues. In DNA, the CDR3 is TGTGCCAGCAGCCAAGATTTAAGGGGAATTGGACAATACAATGAGCAGTTCTTC. Encoded protein: CASSQDLRGIGQYNEQFF.

As for this clonotype: One junction end disagrees with the germline gene, perhaps due to a read error. The chain employs TRBV4-2 and TRBJ2-7; 10 bases fit TRBD2. The CDR3 covers 22 residues. The germline gives CDR1 LGHNA, CDR2 YNFKEQ. CDR3 sequence reads: CASSQVFIRLLAGSPSSYVQYF. In DNA, the CDR3 is TGTGCCAGCAGTCAAGTTTTCATCAGATTACTAGCGGGATCACCGAGCTCCTACGTGCAGTACTTC.

On this clonotype: One end of the junction fails to match germline, which may point to a read error. This chain uses TRBV30 with TRBJ1-1; D gene ambiguous. This CDR3 is built from 15 residues. The V gene's germline CDR1 is GTSNPN and CDR2 SVGIG (reference sequence). The CDR3, as DNA: TGTGCCTGGAGTGTCGGGGTATGGAGAGCCACTAAAGCTTTCTTC. It codes for CAWSVGVWRATKAFF. Variable domain in full (rest from reference TRBV30 and TRBJ1-1): SQTIHQWPATLVQPVGSPLSLECTVEGTSNPNLYWYRQAAGRGLQLLFYSVGIGQISSEVPQNLSASRPQDRQFILSSKKLLLSDSGFYLCAWSVGVWRATKAFFGQGTRLTVV.

This clonotype was found many times. This chain links TRBV20-1 with TRBJ2-1; 10 bases fit TRBD2. Per the germline V gene, CDR1 is DFQATT and CDR2 is SNEGSKA (reference sequence). The CDR3 runs 15 residues. V was clipped by 1 base and J by 4 bases; unmatched bases: 4. CDR3 nucleotides: TGCAGTGCTAGAGCGGGTAGCGGGAGGTACAATGAGCAGTTCTTC. Protein sequence: CSARAGSGRYNEQFF.

In its sample, this clonotype was seen once. A junction end diverges from the germline sequence, so it may reflect a read error. V usage is TRBV10-3 and J usage is TRBJ2-2; the D gene could be TRBD1 or TRBD2 (5 bases each). The CDR3 runs 12 residues. Germline lookup yields CDR1 ENHRY and CDR2 SYGVKD. CDR3 region: CAIIREAGDLFF. CDR3 bases: TGCGCCATCATACGAGAGGCCGGGGACCTGTTTTTT.

Comment on this clonotype: Germline and junction disagree at one end, which may indicate a read error. The chain is built from TRBV5-5 and TRBJ2-7, with 7 bases that match TRBD2. Germline loops: CDR1 SGHKS, CDR2 YYEKEE (reference sequence). CDR3 size: 15 residues. The CDR3 DNA reads TGTACCAGTAGCTATACTAGCGCGAGCGTATACGAGCAGTACTTC. Translation gives CTSSYTSASVYEQYF.

This clonotype has just a few counts. Given a much more abundant clone one base away, this may be a read error. The chain couples TRBV12-3 or TRBV12-4 to TRBJ1-1; D gene uncertain. CDR3 length equals 13 residues. The CDR3 protein is CAGSQAKNTEAFF. CDR3 DNA: TGTGCCGGCAGTCAGGCTAAGAACACTGAAGCTTTCTTT.

The rearrangement joins TRBV28 to TRBJ1-4; no clear D gene. Germline CDR1 reads MDHEN; CDR2 reads SYDVKM. V dropped 6 bases and J dropped 0 bases, with 14 bases sitting between them. The CDR3 spans 16 residues. The CDR3 here is CASRYTTPATNEKLFF. DNA of the CDR3: TGTGCCAGCAGATATACGACGCCCGCAACTAATGAAAAACTGTTTTTT.

As to this clonotype: Given a much more abundant clone one base away, this may be a read error. This chain links TRBV29-1 with TRBJ2-7; D remains unclear. Germline CDR1 and CDR2: SQVTM and ANQGSEA. The CDR3 extends over 11 amino acids. The CDR3 region has the DNA TGCAGCGTAGAAGCGTTCTACGAGCAGTACTTC. It specifies CSVEAFYEQYF.

This clonotype came up once. This may stem from a read error, because a much larger clone lies one nucleotide away. The chain has TRBV5-1 and TRBJ2-3, with D perhaps matching TRBD2 (7 bases). This CDR3 contains 15 residues. CDR1 is SGHRS, CDR2 YFSETQ, per germline. The CDR3 spells CANSPGGGSTDTQYF. CDR3 DNA sequence: TGCGCCAACAGCCCGGGGGGCGGGAGCACAGATACGCAGTATTTT.

A word on this clonotype: A read error may be the cause here, since a much bigger clone is one base away. This chain joins TRBV23-1 and TRBJ1-5; TRBD1 might be the D (6 bases). TRBV23-1 is classed as an ORF, of uncertain function. The length of the CDR3 is 16 residues. The V end was cut by 0 bases, the J end by 11 bases, with 20 bases between. CDR3 protein: CASSQSVGGSHKAQHF. The CDR3 nucleotides read TGCGCCAGCAGTCAATCCGTGGGGGGCTCTCATAAGGCCCAGCATTTT.

This rearrangement joins TRBV11-3 to TRBJ2-1, with TRBD2 matching over 7 bases. CDR3 length: 15 residues. The V gene's germline CDR1 is SGHNT and CDR2 YENEEA. With 9 bases clipped from V and 0 bases from J, the junction kept 8 bases outside the gene matches. CDR3 coding DNA: TGTGCCAGGATCTCCGGGACTAACTCCTACAATGAGCAGTTCTTC. It translates to CARISGTNSYNEQFF.

Note on this clonotype: One end of the junction varies from germline; a read error may be responsible. The chain has TRBV6-5 and TRBJ2-6, with D unclear. Germline CDR1 and CDR2: MNHEY and SVGAGI. This CDR3 region has 16 residues. Written as DNA, the CDR3 is TGCGCCAGCAGTTACTCGACGGATTCTGGGGCCAACGTCCTGACTTTC. This encodes CASSYSTDSGANVLTF.

Regarding this clonotype: Germline and junction disagree at one end, which may indicate a read error. The chain couples TRBV6-1 to TRBJ1-5, with D uncertain. The CDR3 spans 16 residues. In germline, CDR1 is MNHNS, CDR2 SASEGT. The CDR3 DNA is TGTGCCAGCAGTGAGGCCAATACAAGGGCGGATCAGTCCCAGCATTTT. Translation gives CASSEANTRADQSQHF.

This clonotype was counted between two and nine times. A much larger clonotype is one base distant, so this may be a read error. The chain couples TRBV5-4 to TRBJ2-2; D might be TRBD2 (8 bases). Deletions cut 3 bases from V and 0 bases from J, with 12 bases between. CDR3 length: 16 residues. Per germline, CDR1 SGHNT and CDR2 YYREEE (reference sequence). The CDR3 loop is CASSSGGGTNTGELFF. The DNA of the CDR3 is TGTGCCAGCAGCTCGGGAGGGGGCACGAACACCGGGGAGCTGTTTTTT.

This clonotype showed up many times. This chain joins TRBV30 and TRBJ2-1; 7 bases line up with TRBD2. Germline CDR1 and CDR2: GTSNPN and SVGIG (reference sequence). The CDR3 runs 13 residues. The V segment lost 6 bases and the J segment 2 bases; nucleotides outside the gene matches: 4. The CDR3 protein is CACREDTYNEQFF. DNA of the CDR3: TGTGCCTGCCGGGAGGATACCTACAATGAGCAGTTCTTC. Complete variable domain (other parts from reference TRBV30 and TRBJ2-1): SQTIHQWPATLVQPVGSPLSLECTVEGTSNPNLYWYRQAAGRGLQLLFYSVGIGQISSEVPQNLSASRPQDRQFILSSKKLLLSDSGFYLCACREDTYNEQFFGPGTRLTVL.

Turning to this clonotype: A much larger clone differs by one base, so this may be a read error. This chain links TRBV30 with TRBJ1-2; D gene unclear. Germline CDR1 is GTSNPN and CDR2 is SVGIG (reference sequence). The CDR3 spans 12 residues. The CDR3 DNA sequence: TGTGCCTGGAGTCTAAACGACTATTGCTACACCTTC. Translated, it gives CAWSLNDYCYTF.

This clonotype was recorded a few times. One base away lies a much larger clone, so this may be a sequencing read error. The V and J genes are TRBV6-1 and TRBJ2-3; 7 nucleotides line up with TRBD1. The germline V gene encodes CDR1 MNHNS and CDR2 SASEGT. V dropped 4 bases and J dropped 5; count of bases not matched to a gene: 9. The CDR3 spans 15 residues. This chain's CDR3 is CASSVNRDSVDTQYF. The CDR3 DNA is TGTGCCAGCAGTGTCAACCGGGACAGTGTAGATACGCAGTATTTT.

This clonotype was recorded many times. This CDR3 reads CASSKVKGDRGYEQYF. The CDR3 DNA reads TGTGCCAGCAGCAAAGTAAAGGGGGACAGGGGCTACGAGCAGTACTTC. The chain combines TRBV21-1 with TRBJ2-7; TRBD1, the D gene given by the table, was not confirmed from the DNA. TRBV21-1 is tagged as a pseudogene. The CDR3 contains 16 residues.

This clonotype showed up just a few times. With a much larger clone just one base away, this may be a read error. J is TRBJ2-3 and V is TRBV5-6, with no clear D. The CDR3 runs 16 residues. Germline V gene sequence: CDR1 SGHDT, CDR2 YYEEEE. This CDR3 is CASSPTDGPSTDTRYF. In DNA, the CDR3 is TGTGCCAGCAGCCCGACGGACGGACCGAGCACAGATACGCGGTATTTT.

As for this clonotype: The CDR3 does not close with the conserved phenylalanine or tryptophan, likely indicating a read error. The DNA is omitted, as the CDR3 cannot be located on it reliably, and the CDR3 follows TCRdb's listing. The chain combines TRBV28 with TRBJ1-1; the table assigns TRBD1, which was not confirmed against the DNA. The CDR3 is made up of 16 amino acids, end residues included. CDR1 MDHEN and CDR2 SYDVKM come from the germline V gene. CDR3 loop: CASSRPTGTSHTEAIS.

The CDR3 DNA reads as TGTGCCAGCAGCTTGGGAGGACCTTGGGTAAAACTGTTTTTT. This gives the protein CASSLGGPWVKLFF. The chain employs TRBV5-6 and TRBJ1-4; D not certain. Germline V CDR1 and CDR2: SGHDT, YYEEEE. With 0 bases removed from V and 10 bases from J, the gap between germline ends came to 13 bases. The CDR3 is 14 residues long.

This chain uses TRBV29-1 with TRBJ2-7; D is uncertain. Germline V gene data show CDR1 as SQVTM and CDR2 as ANQGSEA. Trimming removed 6 bases at V and 4 bases at J, with 19 bases between. CDR3 length: 14 residues. As DNA, the CDR3 is TGCAGCGTCCGACGGAGCAGGTGTTCTTACGAGCAGTACTTC. It is translated as CSVRRSRCSYEQYF.